This T cell receptor (beta chain) was profiled in a study of cytomegalovirus exposure and HLA in healthy donors. The PCR was carried out with 60 Vbeta primers and 13 Jbeta primers. Sequenced by immunoSEQ multiplex PCR; TCRdb stores in-frame clones only, minus some. The sample holds 150,000 to 200,000 clones, 55% to 65% seen once. V was cut by 3 bases and J by 0 bases, with 9 bases left in between. The V gene's germline CDR1 is ENHRY and CDR2 SYGVKD. This CDR3 is 14 amino acids long. V gene TRBV10-3 combines with J gene TRBJ2-7; D gene uncertain. Sequenced material: PBMCs. The source of this sequence is a man in his forties in good health and CMV-seronegative. The CDR3: CAISDRMSSYEQYF. CDR3 sequence (DNA): TGTGCCATCAGTGACAGGATGAGCTCCTACGAGCAGTACTTC.